This TCR beta chain was identified in a study of blood T cell repertoires in COVID-19. TCRdb keeps only in-frame clones here, not all; method: immunoSEQ multiplex PCR. The data contain roughly 80,000 clones, roughly 80% of them seen just once; the ten biggest clones take up over 15%. This CDR3 spans 20 amino acids. CDR1 is KGHDR, CDR2 SFDVKD, per germline. The V and J ends lost 1 base and 0 bases, in that order; junction bases with no gene match: 5. The J gene is TRBJ2-1, the V gene TRBV24-1, with 16 bases lining up with TRBD2. The sample consisted of peripheral blood. The source is a woman in her sixties or seventies with acute or convalescent COVID-19. CDR3 sequence reads: CATSDLRGLAGGSSYNEQFF. In DNA, the CDR3 is TGTGCCACCAGTGATTTAAGGGGACTAGCGGGGGGGAGCTCCTACAATGAGCAGTTCTTC.